This TCR beta chain was found in a study of blood T cell repertoires in COVID-19. As for the study in general: Sites across the United States, Italy and Spain contributed samples from acute and convalescent COVID-19.

Recruits, aged about 18 to 100 years, lived in 24 US areas. Two negative PCRs, clearance, or symptom resolution were required of recovered Cohort 3 donors. The length of the CDR3 is 14 residues. Trimming left V 7 bases short and J 0 bases short, with 13 bases between. The V gene's germline CDR1 is SNHLY and CDR2 FYNNEI. Study processing details: Reference gene primers were amplified, and this amplification served to estimate nucleated cell counts. Generated by immunoSEQ multiplex PCR, the TCRdb table keeps only in-frame clones and is missing some. V and J calls and clone size follow that table, whereas D and trimming were derived from the DNA. The sample records 300,000 to 350,000 clones, over 70% being singletons.

This clonotype was sampled from a man aged 25-40 years who had recovered from COVID-19. Specimen: PBMCs or T cells enriched from blood (not recorded which). The chain links TRBV2 to TRBJ2-7; D is possibly TRBD2 (6 bases). The CDR3 spells CASIEGGYSYEQYF. CDR3 bases: TGTGCCAGCATCGAGGGAGGATACTCCTACGAGCAGTACTTC.